The sequence of this TCR beta chain was determined in a study of lymphopenia after photon versus proton radiotherapy (dated by TCRdb to between 2018 and 2021). Background for the entire study: Photon and proton radiation therapy were compared by the study for their immunological effects in patients with gastrointestinal tumors who developed high-grade lymphopenia. The cohort comprised about 19 patients with gastrointestinal tumors who received either photon or proton therapy and then developed lymphopenia. The study aimed to characterize how the two radiation modalities differ in their impact on the immune system. Beyond this particular receptor, the publication reports: During treatment, patients who received proton therapy stayed relatively stable, whereas patients who received photon therapy lost naive T cells and TCR diversity and gained effector/memory populations. Across the cohort, a larger post-nadir drop in TCR diversity was inversely correlated with overall survival time among patients who died. After the lymphocyte count nadir, oligoclonal expansion, especially of CD8+ Temra cells, was observed in photon-treated repertoires, and the drop in diversity was driven by this expansion. The survival association was examined only in patients who died, and the authors described better survival with proton therapy as a possibility, not as a demonstrated result.

A note on this clone: No cognate antigen has been identified for it. No much larger clone is present one base from it, and per-base qualities are unavailable.

Library method: the immunoSEQ multiplex PCR assay. T cell repertoires were profiled with deep sequencing of rearranged TCR beta loci together with multiparametric flow cytometry. TCRdb holds this immuneACCESS table with in-frame rearrangements only. Some clones are missing; in checked studies, unresolved V genes explain under half, and the rest has no known cause. For this sample there are roughly 76,000 clones; around 92% appear just once. The ten most abundant clones make up about 2.2% of the sample. Trimming accounts for 0 bases at V and 4 bases at J, while the number of junction bases matched to no gene is 1. From the cysteine through the phenylalanine, the CDR3 covers 15 amino acids. The kept DNA is CDR3 alone, 45 bases in frame from the first base. CDR1 and CDR2 are drawn from the germline V gene: SGDLS, YYNGEE.

The rearrangement joined TRBV9 to TRBJ2-2, and 9 bases in between align with TRBD1. The sample in question was peripheral blood, obtained from a patient treated with photon-based radiotherapy. The receptor was isolated from a woman aged 40-49 years with cholangiocarcinoma. In nucleotide form, the sequence is TGTGCCAGCAGCGTAGGACAGGGGGTCACCGGGGAGCTGTTTTTT. Its protein is CASSVGQGVTGELFF. With the rest looked up from the reference TRBV9 and TRBJ2-2 genes rather than sequenced, the full variable domain is DSGVTQTPKHLITATGQRVTLRCSPRSGDLSVYWYQQSLDQGLQFLIQYYNGEERAKGNILERFSAQQFPDLHSELNLSSLELGDSALYFCASSVGQGVTGELFFGEGSRLTVL.